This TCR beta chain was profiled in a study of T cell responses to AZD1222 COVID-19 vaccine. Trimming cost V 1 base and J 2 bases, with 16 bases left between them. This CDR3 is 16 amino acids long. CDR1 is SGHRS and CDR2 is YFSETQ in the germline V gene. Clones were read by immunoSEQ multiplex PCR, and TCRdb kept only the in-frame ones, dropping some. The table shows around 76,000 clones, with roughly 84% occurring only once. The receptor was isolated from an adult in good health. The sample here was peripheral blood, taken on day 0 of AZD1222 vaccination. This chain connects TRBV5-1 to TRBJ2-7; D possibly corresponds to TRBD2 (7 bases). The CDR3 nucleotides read TGCGCCAGCAGCTTGATCATAGGGGGGGTTACCTACGAGCAGTACTTC. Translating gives CASSLIIGGVTYEQYF.